Following are 6 T cell receptor beta chains from one sample sequenced in a study of regulatory T cells in long-lasting Graves disease. Building of the TCR beta libraries involved iRepertoire HTBI primers and Arm-PCR of CDR3 regions. TCRdb independently ran MiXCR on the multiplex PCR reads; one entry per CDR3 protein. This table has roughly 360,000 distinct CDR3 sequences, about 12% appearing once. Time point noted: newly diagnosed GD, antithyroid drugs for less than 3 months. From PBMCs, RNA was extracted and then used to make the TCR library. A further study also used this sample, focusing on T cells in Graves' hyperthyroidism and ophthalmopathy.

The specimen comprised peripheral blood mononuclear cells (PBMCs), sampled at new diagnosis, from a patient treated with antithyroid drugs. All receptors come from a woman younger than 35 with Graves disease.

This clonotype was observed a handful of times. The chain combines TRBV13 with TRBJ1-6; 7 positions match TRBD1. Unmatched junction bases numbered 11, after V lost 3 bases and J lost 9 bases. The length of the CDR3 is 16 residues. In germline, CDR1 is PRHDT, CDR2 FYEKMQ (reference sequence). The CDR3 loop reads CASSLLILGGGSPLHF. The CDR3 DNA reads as TGTGCCAGCAGCTTGTTGATCCTAGGGGGCGGTTCACCCCTCCACTTT.

This clonotype appeared many times. The chain links TRBV11-2 to TRBJ2-2; D may be TRBD2 (5 bases). The CDR3 covers 15 residues. The germline CDR1 and CDR2 sequences are SGHAT and FQNNGV. V gave up 6 bases and J gave up 4 bases, with 15 bases separating them. The CDR3 DNA reads as TGTGCCAGCAGAGACCGCCGAAGCGGCACCGGGGAGCTGTTTTTT. It encodes CASRDRRSGTGELFF.

Many counts were recorded for this clonotype. The junction differs from germline at one of its ends, possibly a read error. The CDR3 is CASSLSVRDSMNTEAFF. In nucleotides, the CDR3 is TGTGCCAGCAGTCTATCGGTTCGAGACAGCATGAACACTGAAGCTTTCTTT. This rearrangement joins TRBV27 to TRBJ1-1; tentative D call: TRBD1 (5 bases). This CDR3 region has 17 residues. Germline V gene sequence: CDR1 MNHEY, CDR2 SMNVEV (reference sequence).

In this sample, this clonotype turned up many times. The chain employs TRBV28 and TRBJ1-5; D ambiguous. Germline V gene lookup returns CDR1 MDHEN and CDR2 SYDVKM. The length of the CDR3 is 15 residues. Trimming took off 2 bases at V and 4 bases at J, with 12 bases between the two ends. CDR3 in DNA: TGTGCCAGCAGTTTAATAGGGAAAGTTAATCAGCCCCAGCATTTT. Its translation is CASSLIGKVNQPQHF.

This clonotype was recorded at least ten times. The J gene is TRBJ2-5, the V gene TRBV3-1; no definite D call. V gave up 4 bases and J gave up 2 bases, with 11 bases separating them. The CDR3 has 14 residues. Per the germline V gene, CDR1 is LGHDT and CDR2 is YNNKEL (reference sequence). The CDR3 loop reads CASSPVMSQETQYF. The CDR3 region has the DNA TGTGCCAGCAGCCCCGTGATGAGTCAAGAGACCCAGTACTTC.

This clonotype was picked up many times. J is TRBJ2-2 and V is TRBV6-2 or TRBV6-3, with D maybe TRBD1 (6 bases). This CDR3 is built from 13 residues. Germline CDR1 is MNHEY and CDR2 is SVGEGT. Trimming removed 4 bases at V and 7 bases at J, with 10 bases between. The CDR3 reads CASSSGDHGELFF. The CDR3, as DNA: TGTGCCAGCAGTTCAGGGGATCACGGGGAGCTGTTTTTT.